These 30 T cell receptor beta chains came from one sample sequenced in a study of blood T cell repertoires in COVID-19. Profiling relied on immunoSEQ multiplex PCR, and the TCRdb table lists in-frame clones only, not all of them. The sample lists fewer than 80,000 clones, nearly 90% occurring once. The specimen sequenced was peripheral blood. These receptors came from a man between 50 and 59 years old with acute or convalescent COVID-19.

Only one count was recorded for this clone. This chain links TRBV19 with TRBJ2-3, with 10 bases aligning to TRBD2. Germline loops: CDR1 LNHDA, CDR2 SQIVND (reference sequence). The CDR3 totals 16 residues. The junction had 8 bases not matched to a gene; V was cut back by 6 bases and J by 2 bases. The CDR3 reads CASRASGSPLTDTQYF. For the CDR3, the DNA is TGTGCCAGTAGAGCTAGCGGGAGCCCACTCACAGATACGCAGTATTTT.

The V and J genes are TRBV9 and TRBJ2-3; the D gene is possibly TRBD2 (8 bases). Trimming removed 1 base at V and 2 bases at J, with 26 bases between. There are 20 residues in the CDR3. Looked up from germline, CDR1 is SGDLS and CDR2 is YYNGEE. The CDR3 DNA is TGTGCCAGCAGCGTAAGGAAGGGGGCGGGAGGAGTGCCCCTCACAGATACGCAGTATTTT. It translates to CASSVRKGAGGVPLTDTQYF. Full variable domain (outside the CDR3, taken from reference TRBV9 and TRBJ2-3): DSGVTQTPKHLITATGQRVTLRCSPRSGDLSVYWYQQSLDQGLQFLIQYYNGEERAKGNILERFSAQQFPDLHSELNLSSLELGDSALYFCASSVRKGAGGVPLTDTQYFGPGTRLTVL.

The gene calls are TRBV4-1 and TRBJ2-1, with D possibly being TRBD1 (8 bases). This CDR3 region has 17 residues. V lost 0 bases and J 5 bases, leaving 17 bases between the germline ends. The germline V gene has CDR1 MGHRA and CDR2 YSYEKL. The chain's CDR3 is CASSQDRGDRRDNEQFF. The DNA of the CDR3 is TGCGCCAGCAGCCAAGATCGGGGGGACAGGAGAGACAATGAGCAGTTCTTC.

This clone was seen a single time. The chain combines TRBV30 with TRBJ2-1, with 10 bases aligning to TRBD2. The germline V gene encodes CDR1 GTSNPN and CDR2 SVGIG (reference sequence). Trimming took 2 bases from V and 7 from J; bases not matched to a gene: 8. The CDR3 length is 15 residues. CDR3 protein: CAWSTSSGRGNEQFF. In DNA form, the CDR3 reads TGTGCCTGGAGTACTTCTAGCGGGAGAGGGAATGAGCAGTTCTTC.

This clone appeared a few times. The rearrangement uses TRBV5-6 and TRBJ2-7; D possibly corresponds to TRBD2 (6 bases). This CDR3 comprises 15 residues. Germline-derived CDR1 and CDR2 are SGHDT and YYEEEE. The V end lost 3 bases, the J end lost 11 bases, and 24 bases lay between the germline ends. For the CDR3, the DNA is TGTGCCAGCAGCTCGCGGGAAAGAGGAGTCAGAGGGGAGTACTTC. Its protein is CASSSRERGVRGEYF. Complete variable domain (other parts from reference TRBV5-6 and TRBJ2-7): DAGVTQSPTHLIKTRGQQVTLRCSPKSGHDTVSWYQQALGQGPQFIFQYYEEEERQRGNFPDRFSGHQFPNYSSELNVNALLLGDSALYLCASSSRERGVRGEYFGPGTRLTVT.

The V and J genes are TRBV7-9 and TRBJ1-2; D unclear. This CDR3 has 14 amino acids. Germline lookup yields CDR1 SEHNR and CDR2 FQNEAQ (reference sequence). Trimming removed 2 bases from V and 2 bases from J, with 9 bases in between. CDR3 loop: CASSLQQLNYGYTF. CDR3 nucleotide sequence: TGTGCCAGCAGCTTACAACAGCTCAACTATGGCTACACCTTC.

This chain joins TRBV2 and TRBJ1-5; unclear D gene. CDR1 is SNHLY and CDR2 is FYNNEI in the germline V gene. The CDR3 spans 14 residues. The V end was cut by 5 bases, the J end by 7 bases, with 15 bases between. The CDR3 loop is CASSPGEGEQPQHF. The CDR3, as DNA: TGTGCCAGCAGTCCCGGGGAGGGAGAACAGCCCCAGCATTTT. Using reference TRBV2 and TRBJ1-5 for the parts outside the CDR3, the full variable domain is EPEVTQTPSHQVTQMGQEVILRCVPISNHLYFYWYRQILGQKVEFLVSFYNNEISEKSEIFDDQFSVERPDGSNFTLKIRSTKLEDSAMYFCASSPGEGEQPQHFGDGTRLSIL.

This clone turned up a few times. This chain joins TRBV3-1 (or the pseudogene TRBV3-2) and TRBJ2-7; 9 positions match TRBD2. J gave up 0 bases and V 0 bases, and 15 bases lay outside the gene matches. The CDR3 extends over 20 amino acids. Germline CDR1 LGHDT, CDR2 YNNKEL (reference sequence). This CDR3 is CASSQDFSGTSGRPSYEQYF. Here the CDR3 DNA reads TGTGCCAGCAGCCAAGACTTCTCTGGAACGAGCGGGAGGCCCTCCTACGAGCAGTACTTC.

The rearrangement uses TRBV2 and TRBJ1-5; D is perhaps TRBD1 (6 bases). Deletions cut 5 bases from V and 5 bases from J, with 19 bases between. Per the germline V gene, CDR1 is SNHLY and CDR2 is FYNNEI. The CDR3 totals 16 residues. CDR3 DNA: TGTGCCAGCAGTTCCTCAGCCGGGACACGCTATCAGCCCCAGCATTTT. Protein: CASSSSAGTRYQPQHF.

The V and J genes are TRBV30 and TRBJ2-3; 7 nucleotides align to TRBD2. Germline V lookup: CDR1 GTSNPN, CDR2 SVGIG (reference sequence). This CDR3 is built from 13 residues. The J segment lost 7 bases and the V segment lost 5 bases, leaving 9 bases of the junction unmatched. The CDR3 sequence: CAWGGGVGNTQYF. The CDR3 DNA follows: TGTGCCTGGGGCGGGGGAGTGGGGAATACGCAGTATTTT.

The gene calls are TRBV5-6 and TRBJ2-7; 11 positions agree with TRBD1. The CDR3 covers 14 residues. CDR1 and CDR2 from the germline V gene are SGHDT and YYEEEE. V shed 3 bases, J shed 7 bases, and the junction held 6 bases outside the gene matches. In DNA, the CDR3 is TGTGCCAGCAGCTGGGACAGGGGGGCTGATGAGCAGTACTTC. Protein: CASSWDRGADEQYF.

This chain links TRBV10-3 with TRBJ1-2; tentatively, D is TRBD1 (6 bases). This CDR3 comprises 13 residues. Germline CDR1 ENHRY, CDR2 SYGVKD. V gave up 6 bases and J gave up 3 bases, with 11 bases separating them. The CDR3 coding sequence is TGTGCCATCAGCTTACAGGGCGACTATGGCTACACCTTC. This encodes CAISLQGDYGYTF.

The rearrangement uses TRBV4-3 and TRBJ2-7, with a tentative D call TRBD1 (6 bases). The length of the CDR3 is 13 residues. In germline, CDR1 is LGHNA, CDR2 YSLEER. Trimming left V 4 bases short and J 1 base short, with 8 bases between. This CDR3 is CASSRTGSYEQYF. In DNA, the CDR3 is TGCGCCAGCAGCCGAACAGGGTCCTACGAGCAGTACTTC.

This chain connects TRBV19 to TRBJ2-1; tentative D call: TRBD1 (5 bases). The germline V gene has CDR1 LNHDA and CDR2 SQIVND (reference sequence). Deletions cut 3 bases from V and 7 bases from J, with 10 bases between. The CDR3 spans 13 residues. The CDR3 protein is CASSIIAGNEQFF. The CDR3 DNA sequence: TGTGCCAGTAGTATCATTGCAGGGAATGAGCAGTTCTTC.

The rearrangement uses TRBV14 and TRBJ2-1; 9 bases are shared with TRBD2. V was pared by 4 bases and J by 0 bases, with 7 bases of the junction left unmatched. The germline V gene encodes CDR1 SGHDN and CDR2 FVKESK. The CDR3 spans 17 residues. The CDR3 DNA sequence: TGTGCCAGCAGCCGGTGGGCGGGAGGGAGCTCCTACAATGAGCAGTTCTTC. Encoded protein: CASSRWAGGSSYNEQFF.

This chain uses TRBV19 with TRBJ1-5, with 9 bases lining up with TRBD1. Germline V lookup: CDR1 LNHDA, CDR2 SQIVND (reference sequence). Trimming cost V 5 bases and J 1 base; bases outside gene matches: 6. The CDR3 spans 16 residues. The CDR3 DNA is TGTGCCAGTAGTTCCAGGACAGGGGCCAGCAATCAGCCCCAGCATTTT. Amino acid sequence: CASSSRTGASNQPQHF.

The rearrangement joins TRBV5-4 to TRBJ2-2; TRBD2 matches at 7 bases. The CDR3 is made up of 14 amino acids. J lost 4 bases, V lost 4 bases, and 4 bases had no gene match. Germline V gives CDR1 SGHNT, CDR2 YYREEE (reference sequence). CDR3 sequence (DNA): TGTGCCAGCAGCCCGCGCGGGAGCACCGGGGAGCTGTTTTTT. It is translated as CASSPRGSTGELFF. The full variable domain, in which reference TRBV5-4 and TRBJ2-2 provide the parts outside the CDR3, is ETGVTQSPTHLIKTRGQQVTLRCSSQSGHNTVSWYQQALGQGPQFIFQYYREEENGRGNFPPRFSGLQFPNYSSELNVNALELDDSALYLCASSPRGSTGELFFGEGSRLTVL.

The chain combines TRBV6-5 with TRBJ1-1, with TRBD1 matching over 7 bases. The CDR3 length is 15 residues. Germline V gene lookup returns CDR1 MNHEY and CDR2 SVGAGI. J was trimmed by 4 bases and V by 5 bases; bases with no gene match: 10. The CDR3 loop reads CASSIQGIGVTEAFF. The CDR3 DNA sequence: TGTGCCAGCAGTATACAGGGGATCGGAGTCACTGAAGCTTTCTTT.

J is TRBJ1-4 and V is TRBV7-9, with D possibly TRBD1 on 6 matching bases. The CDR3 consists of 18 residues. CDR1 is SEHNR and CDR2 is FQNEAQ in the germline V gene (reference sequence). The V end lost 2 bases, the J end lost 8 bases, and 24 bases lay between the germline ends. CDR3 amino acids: CASSLKWPATGSEEKLFF. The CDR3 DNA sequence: TGTGCCAGCAGCTTAAAGTGGCCGGCGACAGGTTCGGAAGAAAAACTGTTTTTT.

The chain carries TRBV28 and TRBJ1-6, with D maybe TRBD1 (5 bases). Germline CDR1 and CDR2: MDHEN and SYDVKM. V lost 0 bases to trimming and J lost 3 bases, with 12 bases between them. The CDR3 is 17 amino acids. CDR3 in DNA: TGTGCCAGCAGTTTATGGGGGCAGGGCCGCTATAATTCACCCCTCCACTTT. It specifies CASSLWGQGRYNSPLHF.

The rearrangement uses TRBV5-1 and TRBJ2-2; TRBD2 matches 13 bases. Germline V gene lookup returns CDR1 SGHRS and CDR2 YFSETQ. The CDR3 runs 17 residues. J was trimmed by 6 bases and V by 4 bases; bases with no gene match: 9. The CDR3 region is CASSPGLAGVFAGELFF. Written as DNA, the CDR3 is TGCGCCAGCAGCCCCGGACTAGCGGGAGTTTTCGCCGGGGAGCTGTTTTTT.

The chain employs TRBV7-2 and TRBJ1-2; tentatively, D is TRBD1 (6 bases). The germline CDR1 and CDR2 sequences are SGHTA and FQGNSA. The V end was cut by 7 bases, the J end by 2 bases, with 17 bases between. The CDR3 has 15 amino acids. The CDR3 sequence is CASNWLVGQNYGYTF. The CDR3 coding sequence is TGTGCCAGCAACTGGCTGGTCGGACAGAACTATGGCTACACCTTC. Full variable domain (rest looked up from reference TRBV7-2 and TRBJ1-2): GAGVSQSPSNKVTEKGKDVELRCDPISGHTALYWYRQSLGQGLEFLIYFQGNSAPDKSGLPSDRFSAERTGGSVSTLTIQRTQQEDSAVYLCASNWLVGQNYGYTFGSGTRLTVV.

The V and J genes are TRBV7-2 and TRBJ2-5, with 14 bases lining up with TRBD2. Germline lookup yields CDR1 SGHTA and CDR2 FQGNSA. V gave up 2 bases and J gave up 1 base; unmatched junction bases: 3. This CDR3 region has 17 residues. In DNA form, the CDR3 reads TGTGCCAGCAGCTTAAGACTAGCGGGAGGGGTCCAAGAGACCCAGTACTTC. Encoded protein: CASSLRLAGGVQETQYF.

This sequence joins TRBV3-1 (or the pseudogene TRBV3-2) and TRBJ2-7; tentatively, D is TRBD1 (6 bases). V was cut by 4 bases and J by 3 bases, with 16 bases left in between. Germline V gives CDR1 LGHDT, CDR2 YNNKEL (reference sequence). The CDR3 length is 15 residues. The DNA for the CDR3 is TGTGCCAGCAGCCCCAGAGGGGGTCCTCTCTACGAGCAGTACTTC. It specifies CASSPRGGPLYEQYF.

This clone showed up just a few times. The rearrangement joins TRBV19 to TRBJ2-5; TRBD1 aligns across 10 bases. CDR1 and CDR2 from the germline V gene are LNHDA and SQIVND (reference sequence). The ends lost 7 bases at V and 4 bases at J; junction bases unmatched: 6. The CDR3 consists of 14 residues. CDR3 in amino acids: CASNRGQGSETQYF. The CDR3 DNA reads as TGTGCCAGTAACCGGGGACAGGGGTCAGAGACCCAGTACTTC.

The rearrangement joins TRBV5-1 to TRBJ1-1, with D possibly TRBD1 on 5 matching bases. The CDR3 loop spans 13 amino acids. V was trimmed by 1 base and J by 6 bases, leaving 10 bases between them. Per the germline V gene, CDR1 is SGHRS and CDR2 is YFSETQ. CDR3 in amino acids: CASSLWGGSEAFF. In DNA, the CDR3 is TGCGCCAGCAGCTTGTGGGGGGGTTCTGAAGCTTTCTTT. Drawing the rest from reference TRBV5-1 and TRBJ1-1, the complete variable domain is KAGVTQTPRYLIKTRGQQVTLSCSPISGHRSVSWYQQTPGQGLQFLFEYFSETQRNKGNFPGRFSGRQFSNSRSEMNVSTLELGDSALYLCASSLWGGSEAFFGQGTRLTVV.

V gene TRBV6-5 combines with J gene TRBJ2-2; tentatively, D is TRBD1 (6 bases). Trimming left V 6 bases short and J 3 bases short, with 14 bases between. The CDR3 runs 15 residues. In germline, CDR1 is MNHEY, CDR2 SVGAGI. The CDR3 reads CASSPQGLDTGELFF. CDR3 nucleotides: TGTGCCAGCAGCCCCCAGGGGTTGGACACCGGGGAGCTGTTTTTT.

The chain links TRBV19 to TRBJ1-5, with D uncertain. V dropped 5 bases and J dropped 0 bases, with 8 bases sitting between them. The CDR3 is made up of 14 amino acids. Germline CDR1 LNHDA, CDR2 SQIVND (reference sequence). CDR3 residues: CASSAADSNQPQHF. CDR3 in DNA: TGTGCCAGTAGTGCGGCAGATAGCAATCAGCCCCAGCATTTT.

CDR3 residues: CASSYGRAYGYTF. The CDR3 DNA follows: TGTGCCAGCAGTTACGGCAGGGCCTATGGCTACACCTTC. This chain links TRBV6-5 with TRBJ1-2; TRBD1 might be the D (5 bases). V lost 2 bases and J lost 4, with 8 bases in between. Germline CDR1 is MNHEY and CDR2 is SVGAGI. The CDR3 consists of 13 residues.

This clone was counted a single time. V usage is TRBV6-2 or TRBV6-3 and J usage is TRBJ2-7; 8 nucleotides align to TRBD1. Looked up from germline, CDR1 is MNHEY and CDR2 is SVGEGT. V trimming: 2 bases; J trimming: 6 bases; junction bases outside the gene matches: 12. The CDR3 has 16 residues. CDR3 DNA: TGTGCCAGCAGTTACGGGCCTCGGGCGGGGACAGGCGAGCAGTACTTC. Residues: CASSYGPRAGTGEQYF.